The 4 T cell receptor beta chains in this list originate from one sample, sequenced in a study of blood T cell repertoires in COVID-19. TCRdb's copy holds only in-frame clones and misses some; the assay was immunoSEQ multiplex PCR. The data hold about 360,000 clones, with about 89% observed a single time. The sample comprised PBMCs or T cells enriched from blood (not recorded which). The receptors come from a man aged 35 to 55 in a cohort exposed to, infected with or recovered from COVID-19 (not recorded which).

This chain joins TRBV6-5 and TRBJ1-4; the match to TRBD1 covers 7 bases. CDR3 size: 15 residues. V lost 7 bases and J lost 7; bases outside the gene matches: 12. Germline values: CDR1 MNHEY, CDR2 SVGAGI. CDR3 sequence: CASTRTGTVREKLFF. The CDR3 DNA sequence: TGTGCCAGCACCCGAACCGGGACAGTCCGTGAAAAACTGTTTTTT.

The chain links TRBV13 to TRBJ2-6; TRBD2 might be the D (5 bases). The CDR3 is 14 residues long. Germline V gene data show CDR1 as PRHDT and CDR2 as FYEKMQ (reference sequence). V was trimmed by 5 bases and J by 1 base, leaving 6 bases between them. CDR3 DNA: TGTGCCAGCAGCCGACTATCTGGGGCCAACGTCCTGACTTTC. Protein sequence: CASSRLSGANVLTF.

V and J are TRBV7-9 and TRBJ1-1, with TRBD1 as a possible D gene (5 bases). This CDR3 has 14 residues. V lost 4 bases, J lost 2 bases, and 11 bases lay in between. Germline loops: CDR1 SEHNR, CDR2 FQNEAQ (reference sequence). The CDR3 spells CASSSGWRNTEAFF. The CDR3 bases are TGTGCCAGCAGCTCAGGGTGGAGAAACACTGAAGCTTTCTTT.

This clone has only one observation. The chain combines TRBV7-2 with TRBJ1-3; 8 positions agree with TRBD1. CDR1 and CDR2 (germline): SGHTA, FQGNSA. The CDR3 sequence is 17 residues long. Trimming at V came to 5 bases and at J to 2 bases, leaving 11 bases not matched to a gene. The CDR3 DNA reads TGTGCCAGCAGCCAACAGTACCAGGGGGCAGCTGGAAACACCATATATTTT. Amino acid sequence: CASSQQYQGAAGNTIYF.